Following are 20 T cell receptor beta chains from one sample sequenced in a study of blood T cell repertoires in COVID-19. Method: immunoSEQ multiplex PCR; TCRdb's copy keeps in-frame clones and lacks some. The repertoire holds roughly 290,000 clones, with roughly 87% as singletons. The specimen sequenced was PBMCs or T cells enriched from blood (not recorded which). Receptors were obtained from a woman aged 40 to 50 who had recovered from COVID-19.

The chain has TRBV15 and TRBJ2-1; D not resolved. V lost 0 bases and J lost 8, with 8 bases in between. Germline assignment: CDR1 LNHNV and CDR2 YYDKDF (reference sequence). CDR3 size: 13 residues. CDR3 sequence (DNA): TGTGCCACCAGCAGAGACCTCTCCTATGAGCAGTTCTTC. Translation: CATSRDLSYEQFF.

CDR3 residues: CASSLAGGEQYF. CDR3 coding DNA: TGTGCCAGCAGCTTGGCAGGTGGCGAGCAGTACTTC. The genes are TRBV7-9 and TRBJ2-7; D is ambiguous. The CDR3 is 12 amino acids. Trimming took 3 bases from V and 6 from J, leaving 9 bases between them. Germline-derived CDR1 and CDR2 are SEHNR and FQNEAQ (reference sequence).

The chain couples TRBV30 to TRBJ1-2; no reliable D call. The CDR3 is made up of 13 amino acids. V was pared by 0 bases and J by 7 bases, with 12 bases between. CDR1 and CDR2 (germline): GTSNPN, SVGIG (reference sequence). CDR3 DNA sequence: TGTGCCTGGAGTGTAGGTGGCGGAGGTGGCTACACCTTC. It yields the protein CAWSVGGGGGYTF.

The chain uses TRBV3-1 (or the pseudogene TRBV3-2) and TRBJ2-5; 12 positions agree with TRBD2. CDR3 length: 15 amino acids. CDR1 LGHDT and CDR2 YNNKEL come from the germline V gene (reference sequence). J lost 3 bases, V lost 2 bases, and 1 base had no gene match. Here the CDR3 DNA reads TGTGCCAGCAGCCAACGACTAGCGGGAGAAGAGACCCAGTACTTC. Protein sequence: CASSQRLAGEETQYF.

This clone was seen a few times. This rearrangement joins TRBV4-3 to TRBJ2-1; 16 bases match TRBD2. Germline V gives CDR1 LGHNA, CDR2 YSLEER. This CDR3 has 16 residues. The V gene end was trimmed by 3 bases and the J gene end by 9 bases; junction bases not matched to a gene: 5. DNA of the CDR3: TGCGCCAGCAGCCAGGGACTAGCGGGAGGGCCGGGTGAGCAGTTCTTC. The encoded protein is CASSQGLAGGPGEQFF.

The chain links TRBV29-1 to TRBJ2-3; 10 bases map to TRBD2. The CDR3 loop spans 14 amino acids. From germline, CDR1 is SQVTM and CDR2 ANQGSEA. The trim removed 4 bases at V and 6 bases at J, leaving 7 bases unmatched. The chain's CDR3 is CSVGASGSRDTQYF. CDR3 coding DNA: TGCAGCGTTGGGGCTAGCGGGAGCAGGGATACGCAGTATTTT.

CDR3 nucleotides: TGTGCCTGGAGTCTGGGCAAATTGATGGATGGCTACACCTTC. Its translation is CAWSLGKLMDGYTF. This chain connects TRBV30 to TRBJ1-2, with D hard to call. The CDR3 has 14 amino acids. Germline V gene sequence: CDR1 GTSNPN, CDR2 SVGIG (reference sequence). V was cut by 2 bases and J by 6 bases, with 16 bases left in between.

The V gene is TRBV27, the J gene TRBJ1-1, with 7 bases matching TRBD1. Germline-derived CDR1 and CDR2 are MNHEY and SMNVEV (reference sequence). With V trimmed by 3 bases and J by 6 bases, 10 bases remained unmatched. The CDR3 extends over 15 amino acids. The CDR3 DNA reads as TGTGCCAGCAGTTTTTGGGGGCCAGGGGGTCCTGAAGCTTTCTTT. As protein: CASSFWGPGGPEAFF.

The rearrangement joins TRBV4-1 to TRBJ2-2, with TRBD2 matching 15 bases. The CDR3 is 17 residues long. V shed 2 bases, J shed 5 bases, and the junction held 3 bases outside the gene matches. CDR1 and CDR2 (germline): MGHRA, YSYEKL. For the CDR3, the DNA is TGCGCCAGCAGCCAACCGGGACTAGCGGGAGGAACCGGGGAGCTGTTTTTT. Translation: CASSQPGLAGGTGELFF.

This clone was seen a handful of times. The chain carries TRBV3-1 (or the pseudogene TRBV3-2) and TRBJ1-2; 9 bases align to TRBD1. Trimming removed 2 bases from V and 7 bases from J; junction bases left unmatched: 8. The CDR3 is made up of 15 amino acids. CDR1 and CDR2 from the germline V gene are LGHDT and YNNKEL (reference sequence). Here the CDR3 reads CASSQTGGARGGYTF. CDR3 coding DNA: TGTGCCAGCAGCCAAACAGGGGGCGCACGAGGTGGCTACACCTTC.

This sequence joins TRBV7-6 and TRBJ2-1, with TRBD2 matching over 9 bases. V shed 3 bases and J 2 bases; nucleotides not matched to a gene: 8. From germline, CDR1 is SGHVS and CDR2 FNYEAQ. There are 17 residues in the CDR3. In DNA form, the CDR3 reads TGTGCCAGCAGCTTGGGGGGTGGCGGGAGGGCCTACAATGAGCAGTTCTTC. Amino acid sequence: CASSLGGGGRAYNEQFF.

The chain combines TRBV28 with TRBJ1-2, with unresolved D. This CDR3 has 13 amino acids. Germline values: CDR1 MDHEN, CDR2 SYDVKM. The ends were cut back, 3 bases at V and 4 bases at J, with 9 bases in the middle. The CDR3 spells CASSFRQAYGYTF. The CDR3 nucleotides are TGTGCCAGCAGTTTTCGGCAGGCCTATGGCTACACCTTC.

Regarding this clone: This specimen includes other DNA sequences encoding the same CDR3. The genes are TRBV19 and TRBJ2-5; no firm D call. Germline CDR1 is LNHDA and CDR2 is SQIVND (reference sequence). The CDR3 sequence is 11 residues long. Trimming shortened V by 2 bases and J by 4 bases, and 2 bases separated the two germline ends. The CDR3 is CASSIRETQYF. CDR3 coding DNA: TGTGCCAGTAGTATACGAGAGACCCAGTACTTC.

Concerning this clone itself: One end of the junction is discordant with germline, which a read error may explain. This rearrangement joins TRBV13 to TRBJ2-7, with 7 bases aligning to TRBD1. Germline V gene sequence: CDR1 PRHDT, CDR2 FYEKMQ (reference sequence). CDR3 length equals 13 residues. The CDR3 nucleotides are TGTGCCAGCAGCTTATCAGGGGGAGACAGTTGGGGCTTC. It is translated as CASSLSGGDSWGF.

CDR3 nucleotides: TGTGCCAGCACGATGGCTACTACCTACGAGCAGTACTTC. Protein sequence: CASTMATTYEQYF. The chain is built from TRBV2 and TRBJ2-7, with no clear D. The germline V gene encodes CDR1 SNHLY and CDR2 FYNNEI. V was pared by 7 bases and J by 2 bases, with 12 bases between. The CDR3 has 13 amino acids.

The V and J genes are TRBV19 and TRBJ2-1, with TRBD2 matching over 8 bases. V trimming: 4 bases; J trimming: 10 bases; junction bases outside the gene matches: 9. The CDR3 is 14 amino acids. Germline CDR1 and CDR2: LNHDA and SQIVND (reference sequence). CDR3 sequence (DNA): TGTGCCAGTAGTAACGGGAGGGCCGCATGGGAGCAGTTCTTC. This gives the protein CASSNGRAAWEQFF.

The V gene is TRBV7-2, the J gene TRBJ2-5, with D possibly being TRBD1 (6 bases). CDR1 and CDR2 (germline): SGHTA, FQGNSA. Trimming removed 0 bases from V and 5 bases from J, with 7 bases in between. The CDR3 is 13 amino acids. The CDR3 sequence is CASSLAQGETQYF. The DNA for the CDR3 is TGTGCCAGCAGCTTAGCGCAGGGGGAGACCCAGTACTTC.

This rearrangement joins TRBV7-2 to TRBJ2-7; 9 nucleotides align to TRBD2. The V gene's germline CDR1 is SGHTA and CDR2 FQGNSA. CDR3 length equals 18 residues. J was trimmed by 2 bases and V by 2 bases; bases with no gene match: 13. CDR3 DNA: TGTGCCAGCAGCTTAAACGGCGGGAGGGCCGGGAGGGCCTACGAGCAGTACTTC. Amino acid sequence: CASSLNGGRAGRAYEQYF.

The genes are TRBV29-1 and TRBJ1-1, with D perhaps TRBD1 (5 bases). The V and J ends lost 0 bases and 4 bases respectively, with 9 bases between them. The germline gives CDR1 SQVTM, CDR2 ANQGSEA. The CDR3 is 13 amino acids. As DNA, the CDR3 is TGCAGCGTTGAAGATCATCAGGGCACTGAAGCTTTCTTT. It specifies CSVEDHQGTEAFF.

This chain links TRBV6-6 with TRBJ1-4, with 8 bases aligning to TRBD1. CDR1 and CDR2 from the germline V gene are MNHNY and SVGAGI (reference sequence). J was trimmed by 0 bases and V by 2 bases; bases with no gene match: 2. This CDR3 has 16 amino acids. CDR3 amino acids: CASSYPQGATNEKLFF. The CDR3 nucleotides read TGTGCCAGCAGTTACCCACAGGGGGCAACTAATGAAAAACTGTTTTTT.